This T cell receptor (beta chain) originates from a study of blood T cells in healthy people across ages. CDR1 is MDHEN and CDR2 is SYDVKM in the germline V gene. Germline trimming cut 4 bases from V and 11 bases from J; bases unmatched to any gene: 16. CDR3 length: 16 residues. Through a sample-barcoded 5' primer and a J-beta primer mix, a second PCR was run for roughly 6 to 12 cycles. TCRdb reanalysed the 5' RACE reads using MiXCR and keeps one entry per CDR3 protein. The sample carries about 640,000 distinct CDR3 sequences, roughly 50% recorded once. The V and J genes are TRBV28 and TRBJ2-5; 10 nucleotides agree with TRBD1. The receptor's source is a man aged 60 to 69 in good health. The sample comprised blood. CDR3 coding DNA: TGTGCCAGCAGTTCCCCCGGGACAGGGGTACAAAATGAGCAGTACTTC. Its translation: CASSSPGTGVQNEQYF.